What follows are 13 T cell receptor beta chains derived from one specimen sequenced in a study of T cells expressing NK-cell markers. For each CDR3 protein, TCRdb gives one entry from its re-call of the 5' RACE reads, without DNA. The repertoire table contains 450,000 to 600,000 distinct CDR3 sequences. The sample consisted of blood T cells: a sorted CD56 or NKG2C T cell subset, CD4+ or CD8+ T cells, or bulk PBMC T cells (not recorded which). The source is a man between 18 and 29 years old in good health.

CDR3 sequence reads: CSAIGTSMGYTF. The V call is TRBV20-1, the J call TRBJ1-2. Germline CDR1 is DFQATT and CDR2 is SNEGSKA (reference sequence). This CDR3 is built from 12 residues.

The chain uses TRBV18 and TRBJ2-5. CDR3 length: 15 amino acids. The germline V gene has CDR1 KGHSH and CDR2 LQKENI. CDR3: CASSPRGTGKETQYF.

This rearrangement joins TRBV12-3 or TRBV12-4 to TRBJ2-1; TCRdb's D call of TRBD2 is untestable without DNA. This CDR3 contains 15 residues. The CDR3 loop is CASSYGLGVDNEQFF.

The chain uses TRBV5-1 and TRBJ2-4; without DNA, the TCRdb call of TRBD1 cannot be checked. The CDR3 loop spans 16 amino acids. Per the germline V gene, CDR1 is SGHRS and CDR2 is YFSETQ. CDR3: CASSLWRPQGGNIQYF.

CDR3 region: CASSLQPGGTDTQYF. The chain couples TRBV5-6 to TRBJ2-3; TCRdb calls TRBD1, which cannot be checked without DNA. CDR1 is SGHDT and CDR2 is YYEEEE in the germline V gene. This CDR3 spans 15 amino acids.

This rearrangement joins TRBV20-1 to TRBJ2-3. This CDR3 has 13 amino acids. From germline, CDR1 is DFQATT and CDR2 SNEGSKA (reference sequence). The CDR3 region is CSARWELTDTQYF.

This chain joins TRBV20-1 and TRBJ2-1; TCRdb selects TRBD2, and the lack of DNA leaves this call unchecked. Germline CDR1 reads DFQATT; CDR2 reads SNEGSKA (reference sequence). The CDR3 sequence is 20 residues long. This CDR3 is CSARDVGASGRIGSYNEQFF.

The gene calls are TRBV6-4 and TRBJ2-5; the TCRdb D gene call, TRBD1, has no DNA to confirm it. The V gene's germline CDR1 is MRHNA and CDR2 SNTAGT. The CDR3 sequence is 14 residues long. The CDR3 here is CASSVNQGAKTQYF.

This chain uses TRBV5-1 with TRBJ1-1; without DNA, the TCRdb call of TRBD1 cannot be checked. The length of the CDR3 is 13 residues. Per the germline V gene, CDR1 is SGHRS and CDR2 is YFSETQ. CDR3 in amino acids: CASRGRGLNEAFF.

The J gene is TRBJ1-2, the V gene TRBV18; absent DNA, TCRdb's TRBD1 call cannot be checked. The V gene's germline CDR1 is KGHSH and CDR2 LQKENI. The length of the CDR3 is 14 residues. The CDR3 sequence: CASSLNRGPYGYTF. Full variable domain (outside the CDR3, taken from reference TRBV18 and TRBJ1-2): NAGVMQNPRHLVRRRGQEARLRCSPMKGHSHVYWYRQLPEEGLKFMVYLQKENIIDESGMPKERFSAEFPKEGPSILRIQQVVRGDSAAYFCASSLNRGPYGYTFGSGTRLTVV.

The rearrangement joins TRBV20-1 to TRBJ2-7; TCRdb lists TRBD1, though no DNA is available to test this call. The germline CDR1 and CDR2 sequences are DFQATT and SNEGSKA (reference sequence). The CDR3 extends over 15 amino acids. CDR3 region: CSATGSGKNSYEQYF.

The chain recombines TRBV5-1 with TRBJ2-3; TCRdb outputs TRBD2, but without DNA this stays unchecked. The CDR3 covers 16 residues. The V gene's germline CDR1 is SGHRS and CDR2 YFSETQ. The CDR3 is CASSLPAGWAGDTQYF. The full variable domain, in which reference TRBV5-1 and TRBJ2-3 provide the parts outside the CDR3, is KAGVTQTPRYLIKTRGQQVTLSCSPISGHRSVSWYQQTPGQGLQFLFEYFSETQRNKGNFPGRFSGRQFSNSRSEMNVSTLELGDSALYLCASSLPAGWAGDTQYFGPGTRLTVL.

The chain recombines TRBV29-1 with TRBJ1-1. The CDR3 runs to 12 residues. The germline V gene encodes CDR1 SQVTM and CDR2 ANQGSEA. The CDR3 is CSGFQENTEAFF.